Sequencing of this T cell receptor beta chain was carried out in a study of T-cell memory formation after mild COVID-19. Study-wide findings and caveats: Later expanders leaned toward CD4+, whereas clones contracting from day 15 to 85 were balanced CD4/CD8. Second-wave clones reaching peak frequency on day 37 lacked confirmed SARS-CoV-2 specificity. Mainly in CM and EM were contracting CD4+ clones; CD8+ were in EMRA.

MiXCR, applied by TCRdb to the 5' RACE reads, yields one record per CDR3 protein. The sample lists hundreds of thousands of distinct CDR3 sequences, 12% to 15% occurring once. The V end was cut by 3 bases, the J end by 1 base, with 6 bases between. CDR3 length: 13 residues. This clonotype was observed a few times. Its antigen is not known. Sequencing input: PBMCs or a T cell subset sorted from them (not recorded which). J is TRBJ1-1 and V is TRBV12-3 or TRBV12-4; no firm D call. This sequence was found in a man aged 18 to 35 who had mild COVID-19 (a few samples of this study predate the infection). Cell type and time point are not known. CDR3 sequence: CASSFLENTEAFF. The CDR3 DNA is TGTGCCAGCAGTTTTTTAGAGAACACTGAAGCTTTCTTT.